Below are 16 T cell receptor beta chains sequenced from a single sample in a study of T cells in Graves' hyperthyroidism and ophthalmopathy. The TCR beta CDR3 regions underwent amplification using RNA transcripts as the source. In the first-round RT-PCR of the TCR CDR3, the HTBI primer set was used. TCRdb used MiXCR to reprocess the multiplex PCR reads, holding one entry per CDR3 protein. The sample has approximately 620,000 distinct CDR3 sequences, 15% to 20% seen once; the top ten hold roughly 3.3%. Sequencing was carried out using blood. The receptor set was obtained from a woman aged 40 to 50 with Graves' ophthalmopathy.

This clonotype was picked up many times. The V gene is TRBV7-8, the J gene TRBJ2-7; no definite D call. The V gene lost 3 bases and the J gene lost 3 bases, with 9 bases spanning the gap. Germline-derived CDR1 and CDR2 are SGHVS and FQNEAQ. CDR3 length: 13 amino acids. Written as DNA, the CDR3 is TGTGCCAGCAGCTTCTATGAGAACTACGAGCAGTACTTC. Translation: CASSFYENYEQYF.

This clonotype was recorded a few times. The chain uses TRBV5-8 and TRBJ2-3; TRBD2 matches 8 bases. From germline, CDR1 is SGHTS and CDR2 YDEGEE. CDR3 length: 15 amino acids. V was pared by 5 bases and J by 7 bases, with 12 bases of the junction left unmatched. This CDR3 is CASRAAGGARHTQYF. CDR3 DNA: TGTGCCAGCAGGGCTGCGGGGGGAGCACGACATACGCAGTATTTT.

This clonotype has at least ten counts. This chain joins TRBV6-1 and TRBJ2-1, with D possibly being TRBD2 (5 bases). With 7 bases removed from V and 2 bases from J, the gap between germline ends came to 12 bases. CDR1 is MNHNS and CDR2 is SASEGT in the germline V gene. The CDR3 spans 14 residues. CDR3 loop: CASKEPGAYNEQFF. In DNA form, the CDR3 reads TGTGCCAGCAAAGAACCCGGGGCCTACAATGAGCAGTTCTTC.

In its sample, this clonotype was seen many times. The V gene is TRBV18, the J gene TRBJ2-1; D could derive from TRBD1 or TRBD2 (5 bases each). This CDR3 is built from 16 residues. V lost 2 bases and J lost 6, with 17 bases in between. Germline lookup yields CDR1 KGHSH and CDR2 LQKENI. CDR3 in DNA: TGTGCCAGCTCACCATCGTCCGGGGCCGGAGGCAATGAGCAGTTCTTC. As protein: CASSPSSGAGGNEQFF.

This clonotype was observed many times. The V gene is TRBV20-1, the J gene TRBJ1-5, with 7 positions matching TRBD1. V dropped 6 bases and J dropped 5; count of bases not matched to a gene: 7. CDR3 size: 13 residues. Germline CDR1 and CDR2: DFQATT and SNEGSKA (reference sequence). Here the CDR3 DNA reads TGCAGTGCCCCAGGGGGACGGGATCAGCCCCAGCATTTT. Translation: CSAPGGRDQPQHF.

The V gene is TRBV7-2, the J gene TRBJ2-5; TRBD1 matches 9 bases. Germline V lookup: CDR1 SGHTA, CDR2 FQGNSA. V gave up 5 bases and J gave up 2 bases; unmatched junction bases: 12. This CDR3 has 17 amino acids. The CDR3 coding sequence is TGTGCCAGCAGCCGCAACAGGGGGCAAGTGAATCAAGAGACCCAGTACTTC. This encodes CASSRNRGQVNQETQYF. Full variable domain (missing parts from reference TRBV7-2 and TRBJ2-5): GAGVSQSPSNKVTEKGKDVELRCDPISGHTALYWYRQSLGQGLEFLIYFQGNSAPDKSGLPSDRFSAERTGGSVSTLTIQRTQQEDSAVYLCASSRNRGQVNQETQYFGPGTRLLVL.

The chain has TRBV6-2 or TRBV6-3 and TRBJ1-5; D remains unclear. This CDR3 contains 13 residues. Trimming shortened V by 6 bases and J by 0 bases, and 6 bases separated the two germline ends. CDR1 is MNHEY and CDR2 is SVGEGT in the germline V gene. CDR3: CASRTYSNQPQHF. In nucleotides, the CDR3 is TGTGCCAGCAGAACCTATAGCAATCAGCCCCAGCATTTT.

This rearrangement joins TRBV20-1 to TRBJ2-4; D tentatively fits TRBD1 or TRBD2 (5 bases each). The CDR3 contains 15 residues. Per the germline V gene, CDR1 is DFQATT and CDR2 is SNEGSKA (reference sequence). With 6 bases removed from V and 1 base from J, the gap between germline ends came to 16 bases. The CDR3 region is CSAVPGSGAKNIQYF. DNA of the CDR3: TGCAGTGCGGTGCCAGGGTCGGGGGCCAAAAACATTCAGTACTTC.

The CDR3 DNA sequence: TGCGCCAGCAGCGGAACCCCTGGGGGGAGATACAATGAGCAGTTCTTC. Its translation is CASSGTPGGRYNEQFF. This chain uses TRBV5-1 with TRBJ2-1; TRBD2 might be the D (6 bases). In germline, CDR1 is SGHRS, CDR2 YFSETQ. This CDR3 region has 16 residues. Trimming cost V 4 bases and J 4 bases, with 18 bases left between them.

This chain connects TRBV15 to TRBJ2-1, with 9 bases identical to TRBD2. The CDR3 covers 14 residues. The germline CDR1 and CDR2 sequences are LNHNV and YYDKDF (reference sequence). The V gene end was trimmed by 8 bases and the J gene end by 9 bases; junction bases not matched to a gene: 11. The CDR3 sequence is CATDSGGHSPEQFF. The DNA for the CDR3 is TGTGCCACCGACAGCGGGGGGCACTCACCTGAGCAGTTCTTC.

Remarks on this clonotype: Relative to the germline gene, one junction end is altered; a read error may explain this. V usage is TRBV3-1 and J usage is TRBJ2-2; a possible D gene is TRBD1 (5 bases). This CDR3 has 16 residues. Germline values: CDR1 LGHDT, CDR2 YNNKEL (reference sequence). The CDR3 DNA follows: TGTGCCTGCAGTCAAGTTCGGCAGGGAAGAACCGGGGAGCTGTTTTTT. Translation: CACSQVRQGRTGELFF. Looking up the rest from reference TRBV3-1 and TRBJ2-2 gives the full variable domain: DTAVSQTPKYLVTQMGNDKSIKCEQNLGHDTMYWYKQDSKKFLKIMFSYNNKELIINETVPNRFSPKSPDKAHLNLHINSLELGDSAVYFCACSQVRQGRTGELFFGEGSRLTVL.

This chain connects TRBV9 to TRBJ2-3, with unresolved D. Trimming cost V 2 bases and J 5 bases, with 9 bases left between them. CDR3 length: 13 amino acids. The V gene's germline CDR1 is SGDLS and CDR2 YYNGEE. In nucleotides, the CDR3 is TGTGCCAGCAGCGTGAGCACGCTAGATACGCAGTATTTT. This translates into CASSVSTLDTQYF.

This clonotype has at least ten counts. The rearrangement links TRBV6-2 or TRBV6-3 to TRBJ2-7, with 7 bases identical to TRBD2. The CDR3 is 15 residues long. Trimming took 4 bases from V and 2 from J; bases not matched to a gene: 8. Germline V lookup: CDR1 MNHEY, CDR2 SVGEGT. CDR3 in DNA: TGTGCCAGCAGTTTCGTCGGACTAGGAGCCTACGAGCAGTACTTC. Its translation is CASSFVGLGAYEQYF.

At least ten counts were recorded for this clonotype. This rearrangement joins TRBV2 to TRBJ2-5; D ambiguous. Germline CDR1 SNHLY, CDR2 FYNNEI. Deletions cut 4 bases from V and 5 bases from J, with 11 bases between. The CDR3 loop spans 13 amino acids. CDR3 residues: CASSGRTRETQYF. Here the CDR3 DNA reads TGTGCCAGCAGTGGAAGGACGAGGGAGACCCAGTACTTC.

V is TRBV27 and J is TRBJ2-7, with 7 bases that match TRBD1. From germline, CDR1 is MNHEY and CDR2 SMNVEV (reference sequence). With V trimmed by 4 bases and J by 5 bases, 5 bases remained unmatched. The CDR3 has 13 residues. Here the CDR3 DNA reads TGTGCCAGCAGTTGGGACAGAGGCCACGAGCAGTACTTC. The encoded protein is CASSWDRGHEQYF.

This sequence joins TRBV5-1 and TRBJ2-7, with 8 positions matching TRBD2. Germline V gives CDR1 SGHRS, CDR2 YFSETQ. The CDR3 is 15 residues long. The V segment lost 0 bases and the J segment 6 bases; nucleotides outside the gene matches: 8. This CDR3 is CASSLGPRGAGEQYF. The CDR3 DNA is TGCGCCAGCAGCTTGGGGCCGCGGGGGGCCGGCGAGCAGTACTTC.